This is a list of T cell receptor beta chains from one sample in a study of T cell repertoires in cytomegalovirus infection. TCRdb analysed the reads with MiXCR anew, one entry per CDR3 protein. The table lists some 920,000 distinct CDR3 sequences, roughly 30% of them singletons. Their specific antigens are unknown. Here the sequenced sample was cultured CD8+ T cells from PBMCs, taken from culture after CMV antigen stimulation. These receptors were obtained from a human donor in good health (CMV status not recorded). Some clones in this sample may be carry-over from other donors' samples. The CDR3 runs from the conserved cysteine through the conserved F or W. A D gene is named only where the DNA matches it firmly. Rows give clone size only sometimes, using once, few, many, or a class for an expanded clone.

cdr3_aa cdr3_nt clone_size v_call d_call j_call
CASSLQGTSNEQFF TGTGCCAGTAGCCTACAGGGTACGTCCAATGAGCAGTTCTTC few TRBV19 NA TRBJ2-1
CASSMGTVNTEAFF TGTGCCAGTAGTATGGGGACAGTTAACACTGAAGCTTTCTTT few TRBV19 TRBD1 TRBJ1-1
CASRSLTGEHFYGYTF TGTGCCAGCAGGTCGCTGACAGGGGAACACTTTTATGGCTACACCTTC few TRBV5-4 TRBD1 TRBJ1-2
CASSQGGSMNTEAFF TGCGCCAGCAGCCAAGGGGGATCCATGAACACTGAAGCTTTCTTT few TRBV4-3 NA TRBJ1-1
CASSEGTATNYGYTF TGTGCCAGCAGTGAAGGGACAGCCACTAACTATGGCTACACCTTC few TRBV27 TRBD1 TRBJ1-2
CASSGQVLNEQFF TGTGCCAGCAGCGGACAGGTCTTAAATGAGCAGTTCTTC few TRBV28 TRBD1 TRBJ2-1
CASSLGTAGIYGYTF TGTGCCAGCAGCTTAGGGACGGCAGGGATCTATGGCTACACCTTC NA TRBV7-9 NA TRBJ1-2
CASSHQEGLTDTQYF TGTGCCAGCAGTCACCAGGAGGGTCTCACAGATACGCAGTATTTT NA TRBV7-9 NA TRBJ2-3
CASRPTSGTTYEQYF TGTGCCAGCAGGCCAACTAGCGGGACTACCTACGAGCAGTACTTC few TRBV7-9 TRBD2 TRBJ2-7
CASSFLDDNQPQHF TGTGCCAGCAGCTTCCTGGACGACAATCAGCCCCAGCATTTT many TRBV7-9 NA TRBJ1-5
CASSYSPGLAGDTQYF TGTGCCAGCAGTTACTCCCCGGGACTAGCGGGGGATACGCAGTATTTT few TRBV6-5 TRBD2 TRBJ2-3
CASSVALRGGDEQYF TGTGCCAGCAGCGTAGCTCTCCGGGGGGGCGATGAGCAGTACTTC NA TRBV9 TRBD2 TRBJ2-7
CASSYGGGAVEQFF TGTGCCAGCAGTTACGGAGGGGGGGCCGTTGAGCAGTTCTTC many TRBV6-2/TRBV6-3 NA TRBJ2-1
CSATEGAIYEQYF TGCAGTGCTACAGAGGGGGCGATCTACGAGCAGTACTTC NA TRBV20-1 TRBD1 TRBJ2-7
CASRSDPGQTHNEQFF TGTGCCAGCAGATCCGACCCGGGACAGACCCACAATGAGCAGTTCTTC few TRBV9 TRBD1 TRBJ2-1
CASSWLAGDYQETQYF TGCGCCAGCAGCTGGCTAGCGGGGGATTACCAAGAGACCCAGTACTTC few TRBV5-1 TRBD2 TRBJ2-5
CASSLPGQGGSYEQYF TGTGCCAGCAGCTTACCCGGACAGGGGGGGAGCTACGAGCAGTACTTC many TRBV7-9 TRBD1 TRBJ2-7
CASSLLGSGGITDTQYF TGTGCCAGCAGTTTACTAGGATCAGGGGGAATCACAGATACGCAGTATTTT many TRBV27 TRBD1 TRBJ2-3
CASSQDGAGSDIQYF TGCGCCAGCAGCCAAGATGGGGCAGGGTCTGACATTCAGTACTTC few TRBV4-3 NA TRBJ2-4
CASSGGQGTKNIQYF TGTGCCAGCAGCGGGGGACAGGGTACCAAAAACATTCAGTACTTC NA TRBV7-8 TRBD1 TRBJ2-4
CASSFPGQGEDTEAFF TGTGCCAGCAGCTTCCCCGGACAGGGTGAAGACACTGAAGCTTTCTTT NA TRBV7-9 TRBD1 TRBJ1-1
CASSLDGEVVRETQYF TGTGCCAGCAGCTTAGATGGCGAGGTGGTAAGGGAGACCCAGTACTTC NA TRBV11-2 NA TRBJ2-5